This T cell receptor beta chain derives from a study of human T cells and chemical hapten exposure. From the RACE reads, TCRdb called clonotypes with MiXCR, one entry per CDR3 protein. The sample yields about 290,000 distinct CDR3 sequences, almost 8% seen once. This clonotype was seen only a few times. The time point: pre-sensitization, week 0. Indicated treatment: therapeutic diphenylcyclopropenone sensitization with weekly scalp DPC. Germline V lookup: CDR1 SGHTA, CDR2 FQGNSA. The CDR3 totals 16 residues. J was trimmed by 2 bases and V by 5 bases; bases with no gene match: 4. This clonotype was sampled from a man aged 18 to 30 with alopecia areata. Some clones in this sample may be carry-over from other donors' samples. The chain links TRBV7-2 to TRBJ2-1; 12 positions match TRBD2. Sample: whole blood, taken in connection with sensitization to the hapten diphenylcyclopropenone (DPC). The CDR3 bases are TGTGCCAGCAGCACCCGGACTAGCGGGGCCTACAATGAGCAGTTCTTC. Encoded protein: CASSTRTSGAYNEQFF. Based on the CDR3 plus reference TRBV7-2 and TRBJ2-1, the full variable domain is GAGVSQSPSNKVTEKGKDVELRCDPISGHTALYWYRQSLGQGLEFLIYFQGNSAPDKSGLPSDRFSAERTGGSVSTLTIQRTQQEDSAVYLCASSTRTSGAYNEQFFGPGTRLTVL.